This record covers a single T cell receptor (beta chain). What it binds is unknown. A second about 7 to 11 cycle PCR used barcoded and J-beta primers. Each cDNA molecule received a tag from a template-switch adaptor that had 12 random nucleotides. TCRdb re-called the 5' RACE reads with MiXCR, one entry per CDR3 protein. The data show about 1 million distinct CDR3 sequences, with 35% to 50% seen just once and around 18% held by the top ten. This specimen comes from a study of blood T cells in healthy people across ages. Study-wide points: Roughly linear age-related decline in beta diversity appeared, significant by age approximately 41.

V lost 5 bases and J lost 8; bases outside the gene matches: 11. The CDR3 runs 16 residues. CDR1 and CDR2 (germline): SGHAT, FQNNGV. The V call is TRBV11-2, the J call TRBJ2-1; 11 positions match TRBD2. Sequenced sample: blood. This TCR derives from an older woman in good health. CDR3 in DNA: TGTGCCAGCAGCGGTTGGACTAGCGGGTCCCCCGATGAGCAGTTCTTC. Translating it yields CASSGWTSGSPDEQFF.